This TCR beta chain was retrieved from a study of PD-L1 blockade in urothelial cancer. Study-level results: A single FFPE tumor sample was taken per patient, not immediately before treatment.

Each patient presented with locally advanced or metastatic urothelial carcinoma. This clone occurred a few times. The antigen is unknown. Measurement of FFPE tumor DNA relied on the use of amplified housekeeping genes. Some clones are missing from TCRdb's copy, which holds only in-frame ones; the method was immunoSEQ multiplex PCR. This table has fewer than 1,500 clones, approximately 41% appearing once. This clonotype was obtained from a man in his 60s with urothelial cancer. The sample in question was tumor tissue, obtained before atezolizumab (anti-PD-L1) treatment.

CDR3 in amino acids: CASSRDGGTNEKLFF. CDR3 coding DNA: TGTGCCAGCAGTAGAGACGGGGGAACTAATGAAAAACTGTTTTTT. The chain links TRBV6-8 to TRBJ1-4; D may be TRBD1 (5 bases). This CDR3 is built from 15 residues. Germline V gene sequence: CDR1 MNHGY, CDR2 SAAAGT. The V gene lost 5 bases and the J gene lost 1 base, with 11 bases spanning the gap.